The following is a T cell receptor (beta chain) sequence with its context. Using its own MiXCR run on the 5' RACE reads, TCRdb lists one record per CDR3 protein. Of approximately 440,000 distinct CDR3 sequences in the sample, 20% were seen once. The sample originates from a study of T-cell memory formation after mild COVID-19. V shed 0 bases and J shed 3 bases, with 10 bases lying between them. In germline, CDR1 is SGHRS, CDR2 YFSETQ. The CDR3 totals 15 residues. Sequences were obtained from PBMCs or a T cell subset sorted from them (not recorded which). The chain uses TRBV5-1 and TRBJ1-5; the D is unclear. This TCR was sampled from an adult woman who had mild COVID-19 (a few samples of this study predate the infection). Cell type and time point are not known. As DNA, the CDR3 is TGCGCCAGCAGCTTGGGATTCAGTGCCAATCAGCCCCAGCATTTT. This codes for CASSLGFSANQPQHF.